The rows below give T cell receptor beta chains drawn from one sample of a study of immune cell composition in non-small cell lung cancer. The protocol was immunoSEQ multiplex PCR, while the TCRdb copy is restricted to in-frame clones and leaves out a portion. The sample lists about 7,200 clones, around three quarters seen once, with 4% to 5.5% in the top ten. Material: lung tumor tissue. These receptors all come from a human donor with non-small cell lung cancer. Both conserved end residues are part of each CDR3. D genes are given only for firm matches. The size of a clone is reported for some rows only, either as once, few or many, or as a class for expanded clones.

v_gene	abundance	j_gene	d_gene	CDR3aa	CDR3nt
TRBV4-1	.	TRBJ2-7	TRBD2	CASSQLTSGSYEQYF	TGCGCCAGCAGCCAATTGACTAGCGGTTCCTACGAGCAGTACTTC
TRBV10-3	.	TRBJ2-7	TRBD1	CAISDSDRVYEQYF	TGTGCCATCAGTGATTCGGACAGGGTCTACGAGCAGTACTTC
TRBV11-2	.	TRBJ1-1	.	CASSLDINTEAFF	TGTGCCAGCAGCTTGGACATAAACACTGAAGCTTTCTTT
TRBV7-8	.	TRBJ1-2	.	CASSLGGHRPDYGYTF	TGTGCCAGCAGCCTAGGGGGACACCGGCCGGACTATGGCTACACCTTC
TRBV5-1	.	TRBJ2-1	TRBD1	CASSLDVGQGRNEQFF	TGCGCCAGCAGCTTGGATGTGGGACAGGGAAGAAATGAGCAGTTCTTC
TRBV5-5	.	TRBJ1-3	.	CASSFGGYSGNTIYF	TGTGCCAGCAGCTTCGGGGGTTACTCTGGAAACACCATATATTTT
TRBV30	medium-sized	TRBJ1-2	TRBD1	CAWTRDRARGYTF	TGTGCCTGGACTAGAGACAGGGCGCGCGGCTACACCTTC
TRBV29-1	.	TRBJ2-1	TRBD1	CSAAGTDSYNEQFF	TGCAGCGCAGCCGGGACAGACTCCTACAATGAGCAGTTCTTC
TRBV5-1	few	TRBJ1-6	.	CASSSQFTGNSPLHF	TGCGCCAGCAGCTCTCAATTTACAGGGAATTCACCCCTCCACTTT
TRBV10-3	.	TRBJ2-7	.	CAISPTTTYEQYF	TGTGCCATCAGTCCGACTACTACCTACGAGCAGTACTTC
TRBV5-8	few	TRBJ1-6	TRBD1	CASSLLWTGRNSPLHF	TGTGCCAGCAGCTTGCTGTGGACAGGGCGAAATTCACCCCTCCACTTT
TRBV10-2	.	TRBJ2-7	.	CASSEFAVRYEQYF	TGCGCCAGCAGTGAGTTCGCTGTACGCTACGAGCAGTACTTC
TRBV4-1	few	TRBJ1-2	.	CASSQEFRGANYGYTF	TGCGCCAGCAGCCAAGAGTTCCGGGGGGCGAACTATGGCTACACCTTC
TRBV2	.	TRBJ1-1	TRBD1	CASIRDRANTEAFF	TGTGCCAGCATACGGGACAGGGCGAACACTGAAGCTTTCTTT
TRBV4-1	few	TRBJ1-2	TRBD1	CASSQRTGGVYGYTF	TGCGCCAGCAGCCAAAGGACAGGGGGAGTCTATGGCTACACCTTC
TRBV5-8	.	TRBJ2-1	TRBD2	CASSQGLAAKNEQFF	TGTGCCAGCAGCCAGGGACTAGCGGCGAAGAATGAGCAGTTCTTC
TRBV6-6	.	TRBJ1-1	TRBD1	CASSPWTGRTEAFF	TGTGCCAGCAGTCCGTGGACAGGGAGGACTGAAGCTTTCTTT
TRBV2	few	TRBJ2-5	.	CASRAGQSYQETQYF	TGTGCCAGCAGGGCCGGACAGTCGTACCAAGAGACCCAGTACTTC
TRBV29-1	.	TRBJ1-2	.	CSSVVPGSGYTF	TGCAGCAGCGTTGTACCCGGGAGCGGCTACACCTTC
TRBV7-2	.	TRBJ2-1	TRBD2	CASSQALAGVRYNEQFF	TGTGCCAGCAGCCAGGCCCTAGCGGGAGTTAGGTACAATGAGCAGTTCTTC
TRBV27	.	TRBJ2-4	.	CASSLSGIGYIQYF	TGTGCCAGCAGTTTGTCCGGGATAGGGTACATTCAGTACTTC
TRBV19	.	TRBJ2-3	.	CASSIDTNTDTQYF	TGTGCCAGTAGTATCGACACAAACACAGATACGCAGTATTTT
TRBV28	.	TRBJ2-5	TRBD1	CASRPTGGFVKETQYF	TGTGCCAGCAGACCTACAGGGGGGTTTGTGAAAGAGACCCAGTACTTC
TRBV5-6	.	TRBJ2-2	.	CASSFVGYGELFF	TGTGCCAGCAGCTTTGTCGGTTACGGGGAGCTGTTTTTT
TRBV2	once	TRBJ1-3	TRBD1	CASSWDRQSSGNTIYF	TGTGCCAGCAGTTGGGACAGGCAAAGCTCTGGAAACACCATATATTTT
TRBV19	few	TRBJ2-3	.	CASGPRGTDTQYF	TGTGCCAGTGGACCGCGGGGTACAGATACGCAGTATTTT
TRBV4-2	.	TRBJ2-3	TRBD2	CASSPRTSGGSTDTQYF	TGTGCCAGCAGCCCCCGGACTAGCGGGGGTAGCACAGATACGCAGTATTTT
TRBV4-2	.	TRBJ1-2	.	CASSQGAGLNYGYTF	TGTGCCAGCAGCCAAGGCGCAGGGCTTAACTATGGCTACACCTTC
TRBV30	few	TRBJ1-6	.	CAFQWRGDNSPLHF	TGTGCCTTCCAGTGGCGGGGAGACAATTCACCCCTCCACTTT
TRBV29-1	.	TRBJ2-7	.	CSVEGTTGSSYEQYF	TGCAGCGTTGAGGGTACGACAGGTAGCTCCTACGAGCAGTACTTC
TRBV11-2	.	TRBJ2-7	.	CASSRRDEQYF	TGTGCCAGCAGCCGGAGAGACGAGCAGTACTTC
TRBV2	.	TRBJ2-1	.	CATQWESEQFF	TGTGCCACTCAGTGGGAGAGTGAGCAGTTCTTC
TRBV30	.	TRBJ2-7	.	CAWTGLGEQYF	TGTGCCTGGACAGGGCTTGGAGAGCAGTACTTC
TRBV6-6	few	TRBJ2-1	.	CASSYSGGGNHNEQFF	TGTGCCAGCAGTTACTCCGGTGGCGGGAACCACAATGAGCAGTTCTTC
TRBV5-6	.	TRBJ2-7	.	CASSLMGGPFSYEQYF	TGTGCCAGCAGCTTGATGGGGGGACCCTTCTCCTACGAGCAGTACTTC
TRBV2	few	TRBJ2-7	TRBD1	CASSPPGQGREQYF	TGTGCCAGCAGTCCTCCGGGACAGGGGAGGGAGCAGTACTTC
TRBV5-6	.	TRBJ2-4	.	CASSFRTIAKNIQYF	TGTGCCAGCAGCTTTCGGACAATAGCCAAAAACATTCAGTACTTC
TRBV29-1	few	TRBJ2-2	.	CSVERSGTGELFF	TGCAGCGTTGAACGGAGTGGCACCGGGGAGCTGTTTTTT
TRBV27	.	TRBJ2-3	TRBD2	CASSLRGGHRTDTQYF	TGTGCCAGCAGTTTGCGGGGGGGCCATCGCACAGATACGCAGTATTTT
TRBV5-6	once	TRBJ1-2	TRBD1	CASSSKKGAGLGGGYTF	TGTGCCAGCAGCTCAAAAAAGGGGGCAGGGCTAGGAGGTGGCTACACCTTC
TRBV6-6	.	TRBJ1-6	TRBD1	CASRGQGIYNSPLHF	TGTGCCAGCAGGGGACAGGGGATCTATAATTCACCCCTCCACTTT
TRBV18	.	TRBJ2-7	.	CASSPQAGASEQYF	TGTGCCAGCTCACCTCAGGCAGGGGCGTCCGAGCAGTACTTC
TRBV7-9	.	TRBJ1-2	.	CASSLEYRAGVSHGYTF	TGTGCCAGCAGCTTAGAGTATCGGGCAGGGGTTTCTCACGGCTACACCTTC
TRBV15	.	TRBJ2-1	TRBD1	CATSRDRTWNEQFF	TGTGCCACCAGCAGGGACAGGACTTGGAATGAGCAGTTCTTC
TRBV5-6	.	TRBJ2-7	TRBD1	CASSGQGFGYEQYF	TGTGCCAGCAGCGGACAGGGATTTGGCTACGAGCAGTACTTC
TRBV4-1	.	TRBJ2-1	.	CASSRLRREDRLYNEQFF	TGCGCCAGCAGCCGCTTAAGGCGGGAGGACAGGTTATACAATGAGCAGTTCTTC